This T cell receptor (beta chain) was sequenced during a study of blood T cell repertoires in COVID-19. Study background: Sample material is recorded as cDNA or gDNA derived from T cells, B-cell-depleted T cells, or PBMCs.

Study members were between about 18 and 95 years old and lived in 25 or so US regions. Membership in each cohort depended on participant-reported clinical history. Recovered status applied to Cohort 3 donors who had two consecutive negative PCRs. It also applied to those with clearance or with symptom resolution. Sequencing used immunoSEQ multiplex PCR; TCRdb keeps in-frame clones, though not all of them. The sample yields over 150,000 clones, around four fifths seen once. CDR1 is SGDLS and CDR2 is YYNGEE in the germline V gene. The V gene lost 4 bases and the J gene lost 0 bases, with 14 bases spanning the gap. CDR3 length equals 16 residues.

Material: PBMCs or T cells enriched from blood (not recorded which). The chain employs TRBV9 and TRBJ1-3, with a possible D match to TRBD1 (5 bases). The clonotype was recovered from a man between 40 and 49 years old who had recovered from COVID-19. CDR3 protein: CASSPMVGLSGNTIYF. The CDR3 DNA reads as TGTGCCAGCAGCCCCATGGTGGGACTCTCTGGAAACACCATATATTTT.